This T cell receptor (beta chain) was found in a study of blood T cell repertoires in COVID-19. About the study: COVID-19 samples collected from the United States, Italy and Spain covered acute and convalescent phases. In each case, the material was cDNA or gDNA derived from T cells, B-cell-depleted T cells, or PBMCs.

Original analysis: Reference gene primers were amplified, and this amplification served to estimate nucleated cell counts. Assay: immunoSEQ multiplex PCR; the TCRdb copy retains only in-frame clones and omits some. V, J and clone size are those of that table, while D and trimming were read from the DNA. Among about 11,000 clones listed, around nine tenths were seen once. V lost 0 bases and J lost 2, with 11 bases in between. The CDR3 spans 15 residues. CDR1 is LGHDT, CDR2 YNNKEL, per germline (reference sequence). Sequencing was done on a sample of peripheral blood. J is TRBJ2-7 and V is TRBV3-1 (or the pseudogene TRBV3-2); D uncertain. The clonotype originates from a human donor in a cohort sampled during active COVID-19. In nucleotides, the CDR3 is TGTGCCAGCAGCCAAGATCGCGCGCGTACCTACGAGCAGTACTTC. Residues: CASSQDRARTYEQYF.